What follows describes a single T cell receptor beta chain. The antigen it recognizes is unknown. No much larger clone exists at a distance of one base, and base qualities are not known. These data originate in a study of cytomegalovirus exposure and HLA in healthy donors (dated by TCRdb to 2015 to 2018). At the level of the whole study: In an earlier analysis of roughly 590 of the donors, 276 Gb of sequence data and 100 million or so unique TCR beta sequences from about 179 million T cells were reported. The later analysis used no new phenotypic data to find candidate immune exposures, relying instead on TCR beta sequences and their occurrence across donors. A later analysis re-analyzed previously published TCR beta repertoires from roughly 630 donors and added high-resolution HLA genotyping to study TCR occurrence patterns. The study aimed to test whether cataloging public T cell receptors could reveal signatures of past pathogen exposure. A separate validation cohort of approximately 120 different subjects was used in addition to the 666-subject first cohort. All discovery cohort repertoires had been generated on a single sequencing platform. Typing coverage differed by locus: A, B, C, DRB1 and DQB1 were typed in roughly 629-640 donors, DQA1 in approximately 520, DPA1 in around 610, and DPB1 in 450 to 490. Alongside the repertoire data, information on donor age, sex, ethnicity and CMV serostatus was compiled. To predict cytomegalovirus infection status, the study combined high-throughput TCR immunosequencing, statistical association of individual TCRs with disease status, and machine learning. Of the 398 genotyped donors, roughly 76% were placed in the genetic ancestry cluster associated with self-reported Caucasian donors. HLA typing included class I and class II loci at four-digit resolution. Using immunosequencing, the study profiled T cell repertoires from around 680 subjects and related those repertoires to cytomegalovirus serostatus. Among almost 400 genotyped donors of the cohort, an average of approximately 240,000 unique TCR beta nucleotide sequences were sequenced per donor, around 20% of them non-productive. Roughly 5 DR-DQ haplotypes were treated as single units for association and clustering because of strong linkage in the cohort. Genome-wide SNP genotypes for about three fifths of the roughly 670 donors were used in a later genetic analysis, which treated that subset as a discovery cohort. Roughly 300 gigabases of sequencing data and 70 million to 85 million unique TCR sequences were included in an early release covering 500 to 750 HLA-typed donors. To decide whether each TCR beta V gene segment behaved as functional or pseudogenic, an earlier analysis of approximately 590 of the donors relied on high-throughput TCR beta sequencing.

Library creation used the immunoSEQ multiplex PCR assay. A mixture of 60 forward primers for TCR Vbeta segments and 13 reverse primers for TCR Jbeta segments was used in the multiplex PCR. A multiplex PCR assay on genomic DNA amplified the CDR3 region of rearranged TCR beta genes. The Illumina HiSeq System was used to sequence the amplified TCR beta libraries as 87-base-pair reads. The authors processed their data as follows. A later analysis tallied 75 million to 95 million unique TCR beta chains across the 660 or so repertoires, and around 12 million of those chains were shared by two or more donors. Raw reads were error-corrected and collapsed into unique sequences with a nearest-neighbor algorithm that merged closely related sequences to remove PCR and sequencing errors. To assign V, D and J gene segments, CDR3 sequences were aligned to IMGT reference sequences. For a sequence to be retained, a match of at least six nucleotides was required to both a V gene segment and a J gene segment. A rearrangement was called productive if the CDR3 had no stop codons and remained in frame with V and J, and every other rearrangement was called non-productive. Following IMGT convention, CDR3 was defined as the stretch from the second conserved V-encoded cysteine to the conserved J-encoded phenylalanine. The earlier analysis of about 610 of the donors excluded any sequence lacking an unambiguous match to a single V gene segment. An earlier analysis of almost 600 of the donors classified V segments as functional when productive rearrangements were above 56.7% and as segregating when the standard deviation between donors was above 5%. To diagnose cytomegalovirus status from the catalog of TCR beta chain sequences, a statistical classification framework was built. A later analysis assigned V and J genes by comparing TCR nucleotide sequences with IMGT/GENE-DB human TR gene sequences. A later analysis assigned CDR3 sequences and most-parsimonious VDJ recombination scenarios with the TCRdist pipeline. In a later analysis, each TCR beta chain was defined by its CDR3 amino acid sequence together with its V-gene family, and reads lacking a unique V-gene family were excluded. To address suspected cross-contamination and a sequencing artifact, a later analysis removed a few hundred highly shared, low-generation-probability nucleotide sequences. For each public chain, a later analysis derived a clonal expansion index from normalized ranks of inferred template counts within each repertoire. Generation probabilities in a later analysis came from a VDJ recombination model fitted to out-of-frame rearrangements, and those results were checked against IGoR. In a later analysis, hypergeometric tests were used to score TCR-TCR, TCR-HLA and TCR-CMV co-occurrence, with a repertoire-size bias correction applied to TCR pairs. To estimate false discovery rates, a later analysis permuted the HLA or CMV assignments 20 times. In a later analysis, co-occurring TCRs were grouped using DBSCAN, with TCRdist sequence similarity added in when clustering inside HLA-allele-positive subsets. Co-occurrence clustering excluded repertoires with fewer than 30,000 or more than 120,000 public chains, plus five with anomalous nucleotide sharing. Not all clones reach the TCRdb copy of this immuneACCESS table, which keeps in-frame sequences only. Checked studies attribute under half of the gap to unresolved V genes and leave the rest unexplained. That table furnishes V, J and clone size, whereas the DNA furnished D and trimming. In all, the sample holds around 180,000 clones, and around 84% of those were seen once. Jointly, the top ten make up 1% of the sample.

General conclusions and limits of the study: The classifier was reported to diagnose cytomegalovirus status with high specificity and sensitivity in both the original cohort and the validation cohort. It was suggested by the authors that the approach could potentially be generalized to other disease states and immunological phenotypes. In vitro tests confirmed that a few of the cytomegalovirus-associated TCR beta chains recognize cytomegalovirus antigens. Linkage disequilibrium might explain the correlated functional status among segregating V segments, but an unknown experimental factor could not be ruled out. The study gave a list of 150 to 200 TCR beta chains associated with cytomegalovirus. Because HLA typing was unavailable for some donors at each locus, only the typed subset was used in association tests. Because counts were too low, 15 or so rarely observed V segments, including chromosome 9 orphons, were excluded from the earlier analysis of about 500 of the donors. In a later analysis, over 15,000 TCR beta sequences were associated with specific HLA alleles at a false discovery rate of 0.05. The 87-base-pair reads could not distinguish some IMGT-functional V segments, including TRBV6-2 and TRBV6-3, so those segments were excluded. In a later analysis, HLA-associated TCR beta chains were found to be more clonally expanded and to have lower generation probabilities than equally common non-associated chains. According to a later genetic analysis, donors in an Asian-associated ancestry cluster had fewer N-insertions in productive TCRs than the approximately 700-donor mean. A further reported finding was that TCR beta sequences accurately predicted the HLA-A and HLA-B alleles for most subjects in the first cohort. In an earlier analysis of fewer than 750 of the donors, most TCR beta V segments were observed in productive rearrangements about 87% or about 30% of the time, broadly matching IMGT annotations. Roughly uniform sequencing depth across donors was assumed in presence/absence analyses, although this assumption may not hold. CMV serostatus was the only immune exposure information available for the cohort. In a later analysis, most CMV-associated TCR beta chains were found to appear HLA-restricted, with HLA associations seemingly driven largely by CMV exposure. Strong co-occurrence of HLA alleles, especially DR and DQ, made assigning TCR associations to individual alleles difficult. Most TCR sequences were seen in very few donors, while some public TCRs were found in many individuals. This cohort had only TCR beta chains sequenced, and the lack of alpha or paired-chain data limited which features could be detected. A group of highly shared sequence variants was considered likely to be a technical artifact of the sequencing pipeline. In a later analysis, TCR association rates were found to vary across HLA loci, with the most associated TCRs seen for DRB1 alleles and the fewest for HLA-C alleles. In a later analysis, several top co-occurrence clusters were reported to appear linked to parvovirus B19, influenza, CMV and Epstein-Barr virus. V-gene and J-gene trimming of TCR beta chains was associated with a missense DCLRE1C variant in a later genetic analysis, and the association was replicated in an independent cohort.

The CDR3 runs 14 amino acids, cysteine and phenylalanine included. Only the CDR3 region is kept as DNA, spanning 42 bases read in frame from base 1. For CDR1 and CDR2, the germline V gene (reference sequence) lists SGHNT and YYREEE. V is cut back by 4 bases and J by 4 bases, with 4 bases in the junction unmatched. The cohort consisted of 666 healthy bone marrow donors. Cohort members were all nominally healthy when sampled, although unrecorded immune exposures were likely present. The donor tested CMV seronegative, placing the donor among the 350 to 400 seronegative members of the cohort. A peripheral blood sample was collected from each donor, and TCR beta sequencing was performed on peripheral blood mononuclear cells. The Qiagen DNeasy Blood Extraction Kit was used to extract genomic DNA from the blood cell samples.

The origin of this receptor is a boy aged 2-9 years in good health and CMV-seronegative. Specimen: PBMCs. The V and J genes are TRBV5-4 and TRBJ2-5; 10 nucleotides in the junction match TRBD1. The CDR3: CASSPGQGRETQYF. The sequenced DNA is TGTGCCAGCAGCCCGGGACAGGGGAGAGAGACCCAGTACTTC.